This T cell receptor beta chain came from a study of T cells in Graves' hyperthyroidism and ophthalmopathy. TCR beta CDR3 region amplification was performed from RNA transcripts. Researchers ran a first-round RT-PCR on the TCR CDR3 using the HTBI primer set. Via MiXCR, TCRdb re-called the multiplex PCR reads, giving one row per CDR3 protein. The sample has some 50,000 distinct CDR3 sequences, 45% to 65% seen once. The germline gives CDR1 DFQATT, CDR2 SNEGSKA (reference sequence). The CDR3 spans 13 residues. The germline V and J ends were trimmed by 4 bases and 1 base, with 8 bases remaining between them. Study results and caveats: Blood also showed most of the thyroid clonotypes that were expanded above 0.001.

Patients showing uncontrolled infection, other autoimmune disease, pregnancy or lactation were ineligible. On the basis of clinical symptoms, serum thyroxine and TRAb, thyroid ultrasound and orbital computed tomography, diagnoses were made. Points on this clonotype: What it recognizes is unknown.

The receptor comes from a man aged 18 to 35 with Graves' hyperthyroidism. The chain is built from TRBV20-1 and TRBJ2-1; tentative D call: TRBD1 (5 bases). The source material was peripheral blood or thyroid tissue (not recorded which). In nucleotides, the CDR3 is TGCAGTGCTACACGACAGTCCTACAATGAGCAGTTCTTC. Residues: CSATRQSYNEQFF.